The rows below give T cell receptor beta chains drawn from one sample of a study of Ad26.COV2.S vaccination and SARS-CoV-2 variants. Libraries were prepared by immunoSEQ multiplex PCR; TCRdb keeps only in-frame clonotypes and omits some of them. The repertoire holds 400,000 to 450,000 clones, 90% seen once, with over 9% in the top ten. Here the sequenced sample was peripheral blood, taken in a trial of Ad26.COV2.S vaccine versus placebo. The receptors were sampled from a person aged 18-60 years who received the Ad26.COV2.S COVID-19 vaccine or a placebo. The CDR3 runs from the conserved cysteine through the conserved F or W. A D gene is named only where the DNA matches it firmly. Expanded clones get a size class; other rows say once, few or many, or leave the size out.

CDR3 protein: CASRPTGWSTQYF
CDR3 DNA: TGTGCCAGCAGGCCTACAGGGTGGTCAACGCAGTACTTC
J gene: TRBJ2-7
D gene: .
clone size: .
V gene: TRBV7-8

CDR3 protein: CASSRAGPSYNEQFF
CDR3 DNA: TGTGCCAGCAGCCGAGCGGGGCCTTCCTACAATGAGCAGTTCTTC
J gene: TRBJ2-1
D gene: TRBD2
clone size: few
V gene: TRBV7-3

CDR3 protein: CASSLGRPDRNTEAFF
CDR3 DNA: TGTGCCAGCAGCTTAGGGCGACCGGACCGGAACACTGAAGCTTTCTTT
J gene: TRBJ1-1
D gene: .
clone size: .
V gene: TRBV7-8

CDR3 protein: CASSARNSPLHF
CDR3 DNA: TGTGCCAGTAGTGCCAGGAATTCACCCCTCCACTTT
J gene: TRBJ1-6
D gene: .
clone size: .
V gene: TRBV19

CDR3 protein: CASSPRAGGYQETQYF
CDR3 DNA: TGTGCCAGCAGTCCCAGGGCAGGGGGGTACCAAGAGACCCAGTACTTC
J gene: TRBJ2-5
D gene: .
clone size: .
V gene: TRBV27

CDR3 protein: CASSTPGQGIYEQYF
CDR3 DNA: TGTGCCAGCAGCACTCCGGGACAGGGGATTTACGAGCAGTACTTC
J gene: TRBJ2-7
D gene: TRBD1
clone size: .
V gene: TRBV11-2

CDR3 protein: CASSRGGQGYSYNSPLHF
CDR3 DNA: TGTGCCAGCAGCCGCGGGGGACAGGGCTACTCCTATAATTCACCCCTCCACTTT
J gene: TRBJ1-6
D gene: TRBD1
clone size: .
V gene: TRBV7-9

CDR3 protein: CSVVAGFVPNYGYTF
CDR3 DNA: TGCAGCGTTGTAGCAGGGTTCGTACCTAACTATGGCTACACCTTC
J gene: TRBJ1-2
D gene: .
clone size: .
V gene: TRBV29-1

CDR3 protein: CASSFSSGRAETQYF
CDR3 DNA: TGTGCCAGCAGTTTTTCTAGCGGGAGGGCGGAGACCCAGTACTTC
J gene: TRBJ2-5
D gene: TRBD2
clone size: .
V gene: TRBV27

CDR3 protein: CASSLSDRGYNSPLHF
CDR3 DNA: TGCGCCAGCAGCTTGAGTGACAGAGGGTATAATTCACCCCTCCACTTT
J gene: TRBJ1-6
D gene: .
clone size: once
V gene: TRBV5-1